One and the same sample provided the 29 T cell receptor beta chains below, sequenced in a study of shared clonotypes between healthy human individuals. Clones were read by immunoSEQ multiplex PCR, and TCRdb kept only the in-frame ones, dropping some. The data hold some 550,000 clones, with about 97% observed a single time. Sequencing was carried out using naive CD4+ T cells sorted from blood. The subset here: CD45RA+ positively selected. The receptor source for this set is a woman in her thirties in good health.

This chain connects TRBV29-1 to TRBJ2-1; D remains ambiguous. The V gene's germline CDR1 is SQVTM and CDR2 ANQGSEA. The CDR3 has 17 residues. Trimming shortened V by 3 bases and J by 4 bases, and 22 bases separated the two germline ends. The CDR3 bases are TGCAGCGTTGACCCACCGGGCCAAACATCCCCTTACAATGAGCAGTTCTTC. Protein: CSVDPPGQTSPYNEQFF.

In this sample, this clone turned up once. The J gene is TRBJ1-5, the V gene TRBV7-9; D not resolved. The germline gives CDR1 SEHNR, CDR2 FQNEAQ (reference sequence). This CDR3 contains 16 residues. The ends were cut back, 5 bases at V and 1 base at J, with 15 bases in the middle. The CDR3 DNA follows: TGTGCCAGCAGCCCGACCGGGCCGGGGAGCAATCAGCCCCAGCATTTT. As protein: CASSPTGPGSNQPQHF.

The CDR3 nucleotides are TGTGCCAGCAGTGATTTCCCCTTGACTAGCGGAAAGTTCTTC. This sequence encodes CASSDFPLTSGKFF. The chain recombines TRBV6-1 with TRBJ2-1; TRBD2 aligns across 9 bases. Per the germline V gene, CDR1 is MNHNS and CDR2 is SASEGT. This CDR3 is built from 14 residues. V trimming: 3 bases; J trimming: 14 bases; junction bases outside the gene matches: 11.

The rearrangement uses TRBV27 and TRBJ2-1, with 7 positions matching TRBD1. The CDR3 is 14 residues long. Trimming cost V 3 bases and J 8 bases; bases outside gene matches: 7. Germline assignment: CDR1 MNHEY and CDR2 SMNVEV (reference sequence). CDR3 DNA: TGTGCCAGCAGTTTGACCCAGGGGGTCGATGAGCAGTTCTTC. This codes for CASSLTQGVDEQFF.

Here the CDR3 reads CASSSLQGTNEKLFF. In DNA form, the CDR3 reads TGTGCCAGCAGCTCTCTACAGGGTACTAATGAAAAACTGTTTTTT. The gene calls are TRBV11-2 and TRBJ1-4; tentative D call: TRBD1 (6 bases). This CDR3 is 15 amino acids long. The V gene's germline CDR1 is SGHAT and CDR2 FQNNGV. Between the trimmed V and J ends, which lost 4 bases and 2 bases, there was a span of 11 bases. Complete variable domain (other parts from reference TRBV11-2 and TRBJ1-4): EAGVAQSPRYKIIEKRQSVAFWCNPISGHATLYWYQQILGQGPKLLIQFQNNGVVDDSQLPKDRFSAERLKGVDSTLKIQPAKLEDSAVYLCASSSLQGTNEKLFFGSGTQLSVL.

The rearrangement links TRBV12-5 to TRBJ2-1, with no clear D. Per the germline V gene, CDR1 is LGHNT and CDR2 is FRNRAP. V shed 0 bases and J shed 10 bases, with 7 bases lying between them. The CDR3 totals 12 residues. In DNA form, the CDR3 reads TGTGCTAGTGGTTTGGTACATACAGAGCAGTTCTTC. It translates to CASGLVHTEQFF.

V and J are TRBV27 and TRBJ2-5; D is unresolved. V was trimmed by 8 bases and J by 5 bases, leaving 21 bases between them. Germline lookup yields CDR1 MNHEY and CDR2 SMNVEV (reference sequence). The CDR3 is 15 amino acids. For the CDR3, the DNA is TGTGCCAGCGGCCCCCGCATCCCCATTCCGGAGACCCAGTACTTC. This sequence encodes CASGPRIPIPETQYF.

CDR3 region: CASSSGQRAYQETQYF. CDR3 nucleotides: TGTGCCAGCAGCAGTGGTCAGCGGGCGTACCAAGAGACCCAGTACTTC. V usage is TRBV7-9 and J usage is TRBJ2-5; a weak D match, TRBD2 (6 bases). V lost 5 bases to trimming and J lost 0 bases, with 16 bases between them. Germline loops: CDR1 SEHNR, CDR2 FQNEAQ (reference sequence). CDR3 length: 16 residues.

DNA for the CDR3: TGTGCCAGCAGTCCCGCCGGGACGGCGACCTACGAGCAGTACTTC. This translates into CASSPAGTATYEQYF. The chain uses TRBV6-5 and TRBJ2-7; D tentatively reads TRBD1 or TRBD2 (5 bases each). From germline, CDR1 is MNHEY and CDR2 SVGAGI. V lost 5 bases and J 2 bases, leaving 16 bases between the germline ends. CDR3 length equals 15 residues.

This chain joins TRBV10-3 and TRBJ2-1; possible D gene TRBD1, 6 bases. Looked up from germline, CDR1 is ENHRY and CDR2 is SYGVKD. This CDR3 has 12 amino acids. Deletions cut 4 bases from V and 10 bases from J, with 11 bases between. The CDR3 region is CAISGAGEEQFF. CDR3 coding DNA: TGTGCCATCAGTGGGGCAGGGGAAGAGCAGTTCTTC.

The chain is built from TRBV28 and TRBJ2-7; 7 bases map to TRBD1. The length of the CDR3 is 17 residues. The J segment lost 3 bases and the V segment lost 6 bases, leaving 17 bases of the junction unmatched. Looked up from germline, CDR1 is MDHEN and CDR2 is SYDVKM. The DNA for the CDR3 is TGTGCCAGCAGCTTCGGGCCCCGGGACAGACTATACTACGAGCAGTACTTC. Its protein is CASSFGPRDRLYYEQYF.

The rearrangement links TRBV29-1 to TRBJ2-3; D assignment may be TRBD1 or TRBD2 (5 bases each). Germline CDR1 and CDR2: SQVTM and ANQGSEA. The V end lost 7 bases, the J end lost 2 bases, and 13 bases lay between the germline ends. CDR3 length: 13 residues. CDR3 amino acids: CSARGRFTDTQYF. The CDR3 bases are TGCAGCGCGAGGGGCAGATTCACAGATACGCAGTATTTT.

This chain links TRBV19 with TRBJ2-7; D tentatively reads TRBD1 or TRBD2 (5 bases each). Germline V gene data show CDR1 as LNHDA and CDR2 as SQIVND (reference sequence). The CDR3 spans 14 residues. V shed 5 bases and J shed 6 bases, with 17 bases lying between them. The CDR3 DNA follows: TGTGCCAGTAGTCCTCGGGGCAGGGCGGGCGAGCAGTACTTC. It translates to CASSPRGRAGEQYF. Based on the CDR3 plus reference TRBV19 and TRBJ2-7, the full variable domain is DGGITQSPKYLFRKEGQNVTLSCEQNLNHDAMYWYRQDPGQGLRLIYYSQIVNDFQKGDIAEGYSVSREKKESFPLTVTSAQKNPTAFYLCASSPRGRAGEQYFGPGTRLTVT.

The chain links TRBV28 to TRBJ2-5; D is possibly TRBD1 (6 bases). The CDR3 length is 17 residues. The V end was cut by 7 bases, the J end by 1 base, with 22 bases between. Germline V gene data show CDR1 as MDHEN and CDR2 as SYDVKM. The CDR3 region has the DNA TGTGCCAGCACCTTCTCCGGACGAGGGGGTTTCCAAGAGACCCAGTACTTC. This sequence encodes CASTFSGRGGFQETQYF.

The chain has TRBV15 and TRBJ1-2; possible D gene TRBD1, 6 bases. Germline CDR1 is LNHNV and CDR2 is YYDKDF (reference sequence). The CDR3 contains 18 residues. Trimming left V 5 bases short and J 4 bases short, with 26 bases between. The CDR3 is CATSRYRVPPEPFYGYTF. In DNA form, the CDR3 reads TGTGCCACCAGCCGATACAGGGTACCACCAGAACCTTTCTATGGCTACACCTTC. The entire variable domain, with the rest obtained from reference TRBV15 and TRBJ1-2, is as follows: DAMVIQNPRYQVTQFGKPVTLSCSQTLNHNVMYWYQQKSSQAPKLLFHYYDKDFNNEADTPDNFQSRRPNTSFCFLDIRSPGLGDTAMYLCATSRYRVPPEPFYGYTFGSGTRLTVV.

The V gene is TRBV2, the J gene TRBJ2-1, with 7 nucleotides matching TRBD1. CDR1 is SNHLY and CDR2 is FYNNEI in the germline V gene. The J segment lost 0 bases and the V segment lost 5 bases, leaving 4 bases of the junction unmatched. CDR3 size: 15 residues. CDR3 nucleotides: TGTGCCAGCAGTTTCGACAGGGCCTCCTACAATGAGCAGTTCTTC. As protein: CASSFDRASYNEQFF.

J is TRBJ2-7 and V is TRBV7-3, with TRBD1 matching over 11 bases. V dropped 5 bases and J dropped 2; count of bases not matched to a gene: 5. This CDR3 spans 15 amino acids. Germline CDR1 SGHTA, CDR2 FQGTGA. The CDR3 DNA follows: TGTGCCAGCAGCCCAGTGGGACAGGGGGCCTACGAGCAGTACTTC. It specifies CASSPVGQGAYEQYF.

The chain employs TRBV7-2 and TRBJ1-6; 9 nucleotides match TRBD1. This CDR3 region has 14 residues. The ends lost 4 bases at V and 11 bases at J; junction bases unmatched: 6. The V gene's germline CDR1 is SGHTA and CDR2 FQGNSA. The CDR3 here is CASSSGQGPTPLHF. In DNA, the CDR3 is TGTGCCAGCAGCTCCGGACAGGGGCCGACACCCCTCCACTTT.

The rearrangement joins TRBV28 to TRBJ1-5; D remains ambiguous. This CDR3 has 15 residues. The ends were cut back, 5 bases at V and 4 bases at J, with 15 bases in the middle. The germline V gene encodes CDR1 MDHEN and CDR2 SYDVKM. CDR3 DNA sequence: TGTGCCAGCAGTCTCCCGGGCCTGACTAATCAGCCCCAGCATTTT. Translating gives CASSLPGLTNQPQHF.

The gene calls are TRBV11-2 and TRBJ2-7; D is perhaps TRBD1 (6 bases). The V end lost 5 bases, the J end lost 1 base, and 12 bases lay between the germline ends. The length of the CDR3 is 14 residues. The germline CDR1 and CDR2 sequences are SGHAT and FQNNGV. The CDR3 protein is CASSRDTDSYEQYF. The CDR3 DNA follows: TGTGCCAGCAGCCGGGACACGGATTCCTACGAGCAGTACTTC.

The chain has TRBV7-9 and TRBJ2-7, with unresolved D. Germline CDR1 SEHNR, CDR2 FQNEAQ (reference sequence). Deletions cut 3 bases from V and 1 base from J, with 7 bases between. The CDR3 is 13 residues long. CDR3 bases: TGTGCCAGCAGCTTCACACCTTCCTACGAGCAGTACTTC. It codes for CASSFTPSYEQYF.

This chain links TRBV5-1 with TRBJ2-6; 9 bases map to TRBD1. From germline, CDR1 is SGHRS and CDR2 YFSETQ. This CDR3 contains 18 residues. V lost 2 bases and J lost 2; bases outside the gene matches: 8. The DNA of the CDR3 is TGCGCCAGCAGCTTACCGGGACAGGGATCTCCTGGGGCCAACGTCCTGACTTTC. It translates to CASSLPGQGSPGANVLTF.

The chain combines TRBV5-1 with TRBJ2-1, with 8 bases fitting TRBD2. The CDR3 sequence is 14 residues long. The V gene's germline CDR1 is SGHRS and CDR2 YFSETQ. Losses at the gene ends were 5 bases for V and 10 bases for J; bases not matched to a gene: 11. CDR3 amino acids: CASRLPGLGSEQFF. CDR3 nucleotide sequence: TGCGCCAGCAGATTACCGGGACTAGGAAGCGAGCAGTTCTTC.

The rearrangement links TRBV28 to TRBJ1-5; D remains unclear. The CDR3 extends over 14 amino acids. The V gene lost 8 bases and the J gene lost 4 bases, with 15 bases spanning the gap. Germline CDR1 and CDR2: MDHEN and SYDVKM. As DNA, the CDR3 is TGTGCCAGCCATGAGGAATTCGGGAATCAGCCCCAGCATTTT. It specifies CASHEEFGNQPQHF.

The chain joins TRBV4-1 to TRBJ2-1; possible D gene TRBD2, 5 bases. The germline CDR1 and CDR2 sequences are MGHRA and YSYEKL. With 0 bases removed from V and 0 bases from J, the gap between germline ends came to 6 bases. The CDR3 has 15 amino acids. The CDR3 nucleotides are TGCGCCAGCAGCCAAGAGACTATCTCCTACAATGAGCAGTTCTTC. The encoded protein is CASSQETISYNEQFF.

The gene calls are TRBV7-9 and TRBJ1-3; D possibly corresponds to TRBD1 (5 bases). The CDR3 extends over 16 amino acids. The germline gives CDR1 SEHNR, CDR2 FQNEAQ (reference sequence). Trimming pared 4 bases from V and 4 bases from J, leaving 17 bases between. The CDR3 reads CASSWPYGGDGNTIYF. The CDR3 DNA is TGTGCCAGCAGCTGGCCTTACGGAGGGGACGGAAACACCATATATTTT.

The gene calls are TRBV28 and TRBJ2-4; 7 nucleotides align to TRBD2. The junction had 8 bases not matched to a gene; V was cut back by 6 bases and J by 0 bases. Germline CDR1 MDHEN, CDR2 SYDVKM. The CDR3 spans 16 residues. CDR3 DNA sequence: TGTGCCAGCAGGATTAGGCGGGAGATAGCCAAAAACATTCAGTACTTC. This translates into CASRIRREIAKNIQYF.

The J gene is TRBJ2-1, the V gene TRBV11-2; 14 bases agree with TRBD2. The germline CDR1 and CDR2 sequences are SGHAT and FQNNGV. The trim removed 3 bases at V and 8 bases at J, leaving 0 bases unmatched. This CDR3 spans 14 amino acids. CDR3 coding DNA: TGTGCCAGCAGCTTGGGACTAGCGGGGGATGAGCAGTTCTTC. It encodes CASSLGLAGDEQFF.

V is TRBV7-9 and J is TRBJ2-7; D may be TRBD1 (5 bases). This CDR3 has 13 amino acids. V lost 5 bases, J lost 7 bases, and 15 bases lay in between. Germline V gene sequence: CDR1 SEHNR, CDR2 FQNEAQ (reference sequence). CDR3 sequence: CASSPDSTREQYF. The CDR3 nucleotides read TGTGCCAGCAGCCCTGACAGTACTCGGGAGCAGTACTTC.